This paragraph reports one T cell receptor (beta chain). Its antigen remains unidentified. This specimen belongs to a study of cytomegalovirus exposure and HLA in healthy donors. In the study overall: The approximately 660 first-cohort repertoires shared a platform with the 100 to 150 validation repertoires, as reported in a later analysis. Notes on the study in general: Among the CMV-associated chains, a few were confirmed in vitro as specific for CMV antigens. Cytomegalovirus-associated TCR beta chains were listed, numbering some 150. Many donors shared some public TCRs, even though most TCR sequences were rare.

The V end was cut by 2 bases, the J end by 3 bases, with 17 bases between. The CDR3 is made up of 16 amino acids. Germline assignment: CDR1 MNHNS and CDR2 SASEGT. Clones were read by immunoSEQ multiplex PCR, and TCRdb kept only the in-frame ones, dropping some. Among about 180,000 clones listed, approximately 86% were seen once. This chain links TRBV6-1 with TRBJ2-7; weak D call: TRBD1 (6 bases). This clonotype was sampled from a man aged 18 to 35 in good health and CMV-seropositive. Sequences were obtained from PBMCs. The CDR3 loop reads CASSEIEATGLYEQYF. The CDR3 DNA follows: TGTGCCAGCAGTGAAATTGAGGCGACAGGTCTCTACGAGCAGTACTTC.